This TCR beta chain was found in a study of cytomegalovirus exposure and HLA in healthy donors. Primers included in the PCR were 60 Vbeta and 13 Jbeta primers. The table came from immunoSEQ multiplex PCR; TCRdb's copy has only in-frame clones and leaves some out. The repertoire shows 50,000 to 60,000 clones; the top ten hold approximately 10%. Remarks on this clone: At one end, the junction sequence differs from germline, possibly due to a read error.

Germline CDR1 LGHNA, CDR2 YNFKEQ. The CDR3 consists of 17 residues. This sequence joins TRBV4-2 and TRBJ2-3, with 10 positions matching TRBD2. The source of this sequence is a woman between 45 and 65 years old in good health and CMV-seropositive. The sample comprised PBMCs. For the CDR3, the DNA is TGTGCCAGCAGCCGAGGGACTAGCGAAAGCCACACAGATGCGCAGTATTTT. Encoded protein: CASSRGTSESHTDAQYF.